The rows below give T cell receptor beta chains drawn from one sample of a study of T-cell reconstitution after alpha-beta-depleted transplantation in children. TCRdb passed the PCR reads through MiXCR, listing each CDR3 protein once. The data hold 640,000 or so distinct CDR3 sequences, with roughly 17% observed a single time. This sample comprised PBMCs from the stem cell graft donor, obtained from the stem cell graft. The receptors derive from a human donor who donated a stem cell graft to a child with acute myeloid leukemia. The CDR3 runs from the conserved cysteine through the conserved F or W. The D gene is left open where the match is weak. Clone size appears in some rows only: once, few, many, or a class for an expanded clone.

v_call: TRBV20-1
j_call: TRBJ1-1
clone_size: many
d_call: -
cdr3_aa: CSANGVGTEAFF
cdr3_nt: TGCAGTGCCAACGGGGTGGGCACTGAAGCTTTCTTT

v_call: TRBV7-2
j_call: TRBJ2-3
clone_size: few
d_call: -
cdr3_aa: CASSSRTGTDTQYF
cdr3_nt: TGTGCCAGCAGCTCCCGGACTGGCACAGATACGCAGTATTTT

v_call: TRBV20-1
j_call: TRBJ2-5
clone_size: -
d_call: TRBD2
cdr3_aa: CSAQMLAAQYF
cdr3_nt: TGCAGTGCCCAAATGCTAGCGGCCCAGTACTTC

v_call: TRBV14
j_call: TRBJ2-3
clone_size: -
d_call: -
cdr3_aa: CASSPYMSADTQYF
cdr3_nt: TGTGCCAGCAGCCCCTACATGAGCGCAGATACGCAGTATTTT

v_call: TRBV20-1
j_call: TRBJ2-1
clone_size: many
d_call: TRBD2
cdr3_aa: CSARDLAGGYNEQFF
cdr3_nt: TGCAGTGCTAGAGATTTAGCGGGGGGGTACAATGAGCAGTTCTTC

v_call: TRBV7-2
j_call: TRBJ2-1
clone_size: many
d_call: -
cdr3_aa: CASSAVSPGNEQFF
cdr3_nt: TGTGCCAGCAGCGCGGTATCCCCGGGTAATGAGCAGTTCTTC

v_call: TRBV20-1
j_call: TRBJ2-5
clone_size: few
d_call: -
cdr3_aa: CSARIIPGPQYF
cdr3_nt: TGCAGTGCTCGTATTATACCGGGACCCCAGTACTTC

v_call: TRBV20-1
j_call: TRBJ2-3
clone_size: many
d_call: TRBD2
cdr3_aa: CSARRLAGISTDTQYF
cdr3_nt: TGCAGTGCCCGGCGACTAGCGGGGATTAGCACAGATACGCAGTATTTT

v_call: TRBV29-1
j_call: TRBJ1-2
clone_size: many
d_call: -
cdr3_aa: CSVEGGYTF
cdr3_nt: TGCAGCGTTGAGGGTGGCTACACCTTC

v_call: TRBV20-1
j_call: TRBJ2-3
clone_size: many
d_call: TRBD1
cdr3_aa: CSAPDRGPDTQYF
cdr3_nt: TGCAGTGCCCCAGACAGGGGGCCCGATACGCAGTATTTT

v_call: TRBV21-1
j_call: TRBJ2-5
clone_size: few
d_call: -
cdr3_aa: CASSKDWAGKVQETQYF
cdr3_nt: TGTGCCAGCAGCAAAGATTGGGCAGGGAAAGTTCAAGAGACCCAGTACTTC

v_call: TRBV5-1
j_call: TRBJ2-7
clone_size: -
d_call: TRBD1
cdr3_aa: CASSFWDRSYEQYF
cdr3_nt: TGCGCCAGCAGCTTCTGGGACAGGAGCTACGAGCAGTACTTC

v_call: TRBV5-1
j_call: TRBJ1-4
clone_size: -
d_call: TRBD1
cdr3_aa: CASSPDTYGTGVVKLFF
cdr3_nt: TGCGCCAGCAGCCCCGATACCTACGGGACAGGGGTTGTGAAACTGTTTTTT

v_call: TRBV24-1
j_call: TRBJ2-2
clone_size: few
d_call: TRBD1
cdr3_aa: CATAPGQGPTGELFF
cdr3_nt: TGTGCCACTGCCCCGGGACAGGGACCCACCGGGGAGCTGTTTTTT

v_call: TRBV27
j_call: TRBJ2-3
clone_size: many
d_call: -
cdr3_aa: CASAWFGGDTQYF
cdr3_nt: TGTGCCAGCGCCTGGTTTGGCGGCGATACGCAGTATTTT

v_call: TRBV6-2/TRBV6-3
j_call: TRBJ2-3
clone_size: few
d_call: -
cdr3_aa: CASTLHVGTDTQYF
cdr3_nt: TGTGCCAGCACCCTCCACGTGGGCACAGATACGCAGTATTTT

v_call: TRBV20-1
j_call: TRBJ1-5
clone_size: many
d_call: -
cdr3_aa: CSARTAGAIDQPQHF
cdr3_nt: TGCAGTGCTCGGACAGCGGGGGCTATCGATCAGCCCCAGCATTTT

v_call: TRBV20-1
j_call: TRBJ1-2
clone_size: many
d_call: -
cdr3_aa: CSARPLRAIYGYTF
cdr3_nt: TGCAGTGCTAGGCCTCTCAGGGCGATCTATGGCTACACCTTC

v_call: TRBV27
j_call: TRBJ1-4
clone_size: few
d_call: -
cdr3_aa: CASTLRYPGRTVNEKLFF
cdr3_nt: TGTGCCAGCACCTTAAGATATCCGGGACGAACCGTTAATGAAAAACTGTTTTTT

v_call: TRBV5-6
j_call: TRBJ2-7
clone_size: -
d_call: TRBD1
cdr3_aa: CASSSGGAIQNEQYF
cdr3_nt: TGTGCCAGCAGTTCAGGGGGCGCGATTCAAAACGAGCAGTACTTC

v_call: TRBV30
j_call: TRBJ2-7
clone_size: once
d_call: TRBD1
cdr3_aa: CAWTGGPYEQYF
cdr3_nt: TGTGCCTGGACAGGGGGCCCTTACGAGCAGTACTTC

v_call: TRBV13
j_call: TRBJ1-2
clone_size: few
d_call: -
cdr3_aa: CASNEQGVLKGYTF
cdr3_nt: TGTGCCAGCAACGAACAGGGCGTCCTTAAGGGCTACACCTTC

v_call: TRBV15
j_call: TRBJ2-5
clone_size: many
d_call: -
cdr3_aa: CATSRGHKRETQYF
cdr3_nt: TGTGCCACCAGCAGAGGCCACAAGAGAGAGACCCAGTACTTC

v_call: TRBV6-5
j_call: TRBJ2-7
clone_size: -
d_call: -
cdr3_aa: CASSYSVTASSYEQYF
cdr3_nt: TGTGCCAGCAGTTACTCGGTCACAGCGAGCTCCTACGAGCAGTACTTC

v_call: TRBV20-1
j_call: TRBJ1-1
clone_size: many
d_call: -
cdr3_aa: CSARDGNAEAFF
cdr3_nt: TGCAGTGCCAGGGACGGGAACGCTGAAGCTTTCTTT

v_call: TRBV24-1
j_call: TRBJ2-2
clone_size: few
d_call: TRBD1
cdr3_aa: CATSDPGQVSGELFF
cdr3_nt: TGTGCCACCAGTGATCCCGGACAGGTATCCGGGGAGCTGTTTTTT

v_call: TRBV29-1
j_call: TRBJ2-7
clone_size: many
d_call: TRBD1
cdr3_aa: CSVGSQGVYEQYF
cdr3_nt: TGCAGCGTTGGTTCCCAGGGGGTCTACGAGCAGTACTTC

v_call: TRBV5-6
j_call: TRBJ2-5
clone_size: -
d_call: -
cdr3_aa: CASSLPKAPRRETQYF
cdr3_nt: TGTGCCAGCAGCTTGCCCAAGGCCCCCCGACGAGAGACCCAGTACTTC

v_call: TRBV4-3
j_call: TRBJ2-3
clone_size: -
d_call: TRBD2
cdr3_aa: CASSPGLAGLASTDTQYF
cdr3_nt: TGCGCCAGCAGCCCAGGACTAGCGGGGCTTGCTAGCACAGATACGCAGTATTTT

v_call: TRBV30
j_call: TRBJ1-2
clone_size: few
d_call: -
cdr3_aa: CAWVWRTVGTF
cdr3_nt: TGTGCCTGGGTGTGGAGGACGGTGGGCACCTTC

v_call: TRBV20-1
j_call: TRBJ2-2
clone_size: -
d_call: TRBD1
cdr3_aa: CSATGQGDWGTGELFF
cdr3_nt: TGCAGTGCCACCGGACAGGGGGATTGGGGCACCGGGGAGCTGTTTTTT

v_call: TRBV20-1
j_call: TRBJ1-5
clone_size: many
d_call: -
cdr3_aa: CSARDQPNQPQHF
cdr3_nt: TGCAGTGCTAGAGATCAACCTAATCAGCCCCAGCATTTT

v_call: TRBV28
j_call: TRBJ1-1
clone_size: -
d_call: -
cdr3_aa: CPSSSGSSGVNTEAFF
cdr3_nt: TGTCCCAGCAGTTCTGGGTCGTCGGGGGTGAACACTGAAGCTTTCTTT

v_call: TRBV20-1
j_call: TRBJ2-1
clone_size: -
d_call: -
cdr3_aa: CSARRDQPPFEFF
cdr3_nt: TGCAGTGCTAGACGGGACCAGCCACCCTTTGAGTTCTTC

v_call: TRBV11-2
j_call: TRBJ2-3
clone_size: -
d_call: TRBD2
cdr3_aa: CASSLGVAGRADTQYF
cdr3_nt: TGTGCCAGCAGCTTAGGGGTAGCGGGGAGGGCAGATACGCAGTATTTT

v_call: TRBV20-1
j_call: TRBJ1-6
clone_size: many
d_call: TRBD1
cdr3_aa: CSAGGQAMGSPLHF
cdr3_nt: TGCAGTGCTGGAGGACAGGCCATGGGTTCACCCCTCCACTTT

v_call: TRBV11-2
j_call: TRBJ1-4
clone_size: few
d_call: -
cdr3_aa: CASSLGGAERKLFF
cdr3_nt: TGTGCCAGCAGCTTAGGGGGGGCCGAGCGAAAACTGTTTTTT

v_call: TRBV7-2
j_call: TRBJ2-3
clone_size: -
d_call: -
cdr3_aa: CASSTSRATPPTDTQYF
cdr3_nt: TGTGCCAGCAGCACAAGCAGGGCCACCCCCCCCACAGATACGCAGTATTTT

v_call: TRBV30
j_call: TRBJ1-5
clone_size: few
d_call: TRBD1
cdr3_aa: CAWSEGGPQPQHF
cdr3_nt: TGTGCCTGGAGTGAAGGGGGCCCCCAGCCCCAGCATTTT

v_call: TRBV29-1
j_call: TRBJ1-1
clone_size: few
d_call: TRBD1
cdr3_aa: CSVVGGDSTEAFF
cdr3_nt: TGCAGCGTTGTTGGAGGGGACAGCACTGAAGCTTTCTTT

v_call: TRBV6-5
j_call: TRBJ2-4
clone_size: many
d_call: -
cdr3_aa: CASSYSGIQYF
cdr3_nt: TGTGCCAGCAGTTACTCGGGCATTCAGTACTTC

v_call: TRBV6-1
j_call: TRBJ1-5
clone_size: many
d_call: -
cdr3_aa: CASETGHSNQPQHF
cdr3_nt: TGTGCCAGCGAGACAGGCCATAGCAATCAGCCCCAGCATTTT

v_call: TRBV3-1
j_call: TRBJ1-4
clone_size: once
d_call: -
cdr3_aa: CASSQFSSLNEKLFF
cdr3_nt: TGTGCCAGCAGCCAATTTTCCAGTCTTAATGAAAAACTGTTTTTT

v_call: TRBV20-1
j_call: TRBJ2-5
clone_size: many
d_call: -
cdr3_aa: CSAVNRGRETQYF
cdr3_nt: TGCAGTGCCGTAAACCGGGGAAGGGAGACCCAGTACTTC

v_call: TRBV7-2
j_call: TRBJ2-7
clone_size: few
d_call: TRBD1
cdr3_aa: CASSLWTGGMDEQYF
cdr3_nt: TGTGCCAGCAGCCTATGGACAGGGGGCATGGACGAGCAGTACTTC

v_call: TRBV19
j_call: TRBJ1-1
clone_size: -
d_call: -
cdr3_aa: CASRRPENTEAFF
cdr3_nt: TGTGCCTCACGACGGCCGGAGAACACTGAAGCTTTCTTT

v_call: TRBV10-3
j_call: TRBJ2-4
clone_size: few
d_call: TRBD1
cdr3_aa: CAISDMDRGAAKNIQYF
cdr3_nt: TGTGCCATCAGTGACATGGACAGGGGAGCGGCCAAAAACATTCAGTACTTC

v_call: TRBV9
j_call: TRBJ2-5
clone_size: many
d_call: -
cdr3_aa: CASSFQGETQYF
cdr3_nt: TGTGCCAGCAGCTTCCAGGGCGAGACCCAGTACTTC

v_call: TRBV20-1
j_call: TRBJ2-3
clone_size: -
d_call: -
cdr3_aa: CSARVRDPSTDTQYF
cdr3_nt: TGCAGTGCTAGAGTCCGGGACCCATCCACAGATACGCAGTATTTT